This T cell receptor beta chain is from a study of T cells expressing NK-cell markers. What made the TCR beta cDNA was 5'RACE template switching with UMIs. TCRdb reanalyzed the 5' RACE reads and collapses them to one entry per CDR3 protein, without DNA. This table lists around 260,000 distinct CDR3 sequences. This CDR3 is built from 14 residues. Study findings and constraints: In several donors, dominant clonotypes made up roughly 28.3-65% of CD3+CD56-NKG2C+ cells.

Remarks on this clonotype: Its target is not known.

Sequenced input: blood T cells: a sorted CD56 or NKG2C T cell subset, CD4+ or CD8+ T cells, or bulk PBMC T cells (not recorded which). The TCR originated in a woman aged 18 to 75 in good health. The chain combines TRBV12-3 or TRBV12-4 with TRBJ2-5; the TCRdb call, TRBD1, lacks DNA for checking. The chain's CDR3 is CASSSLGGVETQYF.